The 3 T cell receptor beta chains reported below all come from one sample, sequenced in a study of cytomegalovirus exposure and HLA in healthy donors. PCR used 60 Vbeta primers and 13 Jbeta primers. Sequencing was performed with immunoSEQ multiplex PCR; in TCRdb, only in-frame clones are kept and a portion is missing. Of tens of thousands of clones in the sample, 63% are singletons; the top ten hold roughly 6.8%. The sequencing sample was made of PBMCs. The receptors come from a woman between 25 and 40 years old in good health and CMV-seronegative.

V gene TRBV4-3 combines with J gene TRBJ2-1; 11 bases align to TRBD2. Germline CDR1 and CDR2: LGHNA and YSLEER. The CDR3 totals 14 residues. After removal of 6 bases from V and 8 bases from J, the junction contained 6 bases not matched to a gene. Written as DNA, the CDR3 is TGCGCCAGCAGACGGGTAGCGGGAGGGGATGAGCAGTTCTTC. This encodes CASRRVAGGDEQFF.

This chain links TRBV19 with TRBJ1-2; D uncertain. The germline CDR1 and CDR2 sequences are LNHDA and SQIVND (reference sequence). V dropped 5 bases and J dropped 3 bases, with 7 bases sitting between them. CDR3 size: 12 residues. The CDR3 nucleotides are TGTGCCAGTAGTGCTCCAGACTATGGCTACACCTTC. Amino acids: CASSAPDYGYTF.

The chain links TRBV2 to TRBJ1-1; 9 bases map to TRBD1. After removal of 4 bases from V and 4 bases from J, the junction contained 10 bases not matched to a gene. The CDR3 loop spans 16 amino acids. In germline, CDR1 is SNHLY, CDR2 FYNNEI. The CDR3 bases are TGTGCCAGCAGTGCAGGTGACAGGGGGTTGAGCACTGAAGCTTTCTTT. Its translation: CASSAGDRGLSTEAFF.